Following are 26 T cell receptor beta chains from one sample sequenced in a study of blood T cells in healthy people across ages. Through a sample-barcoded 5' primer and a J-beta primer mix, a second PCR was run for roughly 7 to 12 cycles. TCRdb itself ran the 5' RACE reads through MiXCR, one entry per CDR3 protein. Of 1.8 million or so distinct CDR3 sequences in the sample, 39% were seen once. The sample taken for sequencing was blood. The receptors were gathered from a human donor in good health.

This clonotype turned up a few times. V usage is TRBV24-1 and J usage is TRBJ2-3; 14 bases fit TRBD2. The CDR3 has 16 amino acids. CDR1 and CDR2 (germline): KGHDR, SFDVKD. V was pared by 4 bases and J by 8 bases, with 7 bases of the junction left unmatched. In DNA form, the CDR3 reads TGTGCCACCAGTGACCCCGGACTAGCGGGGGGTAGTACGCAGTATTTT. The encoded protein is CATSDPGLAGGSTQYF.

This clonotype was observed a few times. This chain joins TRBV7-6 and TRBJ1-4; maybe TRBD1 (5 bases). Looked up from germline, CDR1 is SGHVS and CDR2 is FNYEAQ. CDR3 size: 17 residues. The ends were cut back, 5 bases at V and 0 bases at J, with 16 bases in the middle. The CDR3 coding sequence is TGTGCCAGCAGCGGGACGAGACACCTTGCAACTAATGAAAAACTGTTTTTT. Translating gives CASSGTRHLATNEKLFF. The variable domain in full, completed from reference TRBV7-6 and TRBJ1-4, reads GAGVSQSPRYKVTKRGQDVALRCDPISGHVSLYWYRQALGQGPEFLTYFNYEAQQDKSGLPNDRFSAERPEGSISTLTIQRTEQRDSAMYRCASSGTRHLATNEKLFFGSGTQLSVL.

This clonotype was counted between two and nine times. This chain connects TRBV4-1 to TRBJ1-6, with a possible D match to TRBD1 (5 bases). This CDR3 comprises 18 residues. V was pared by 5 bases and J by 0 bases, with 17 bases between. Germline CDR1 is MGHRA and CDR2 is YSYEKL. The CDR3 loop reads CASSLREAGSSYNSPLHF. The CDR3 bases are TGCGCCAGCAGCTTAAGGGAGGCAGGGAGCTCCTATAATTCACCCCTCCACTTT.

This clonotype occurred a few times. The rearrangement uses TRBV5-1 and TRBJ2-7, with 10 bases aligning to TRBD1. This CDR3 spans 14 amino acids. V dropped 4 bases and J dropped 5; count of bases not matched to a gene: 6. Germline V gives CDR1 SGHRS, CDR2 YFSETQ. CDR3 in DNA: TGCGCCAGCAGCGGGGGACAGGGGAACAACGAGCAGTACTTC. Translating gives CASSGGQGNNEQYF.

The chain is built from TRBV6-2 or TRBV6-3 and TRBJ1-2; no reliable D call. Trimming left V 8 bases short and J 8 bases short, with 15 bases between. The CDR3 has 12 residues. Germline values: CDR1 MNHEY, CDR2 SVGEGT. Here the CDR3 DNA reads TGTGCCAGCCGACCGTCGGGAGGCGGCTACACCTTC. This gives the protein CASRPSGGGYTF.

Concerning this clonotype itself: This is likely a read error, given that the CDR3 carries no conserved phenylalanine or tryptophan at its end. The V and J genes are TRBV7-2 and TRBJ2-7; D not resolved. The CDR3 is 13 amino acids. The germline gives CDR1 SGHTA, CDR2 FQGNSA. CDR3 sequence (DNA): TGTGCCAGCAGTTACACCGCTTCCTGCGAGCAGTACTTG. This sequence encodes CASSYTASCEQYL.

Points on this clonotype: The junction departs from the called germline gene at one end, perhaps through a read error. This chain joins TRBV4-2 and TRBJ2-7, with 9 bases aligning to TRBD1. CDR3 length equals 16 residues. Germline CDR1 is LGHNA and CDR2 is YNFKEQ. DNA for the CDR3: TGTGTCAGCAGCCAAGATCCGGGACAGGGCTTTGACGAGCAGTACTTC. Residues: CVSSQDPGQGFDEQYF.

The chain is built from TRBV10-3 and TRBJ2-3, with 8 nucleotides matching TRBD1. Germline CDR1 reads ENHRY; CDR2 reads SYGVKD. This CDR3 has 14 residues. V was pared by 7 bases and J by 3 bases, with 6 bases of the junction left unmatched. The CDR3 spells CAINRNRGTDTQYF. The CDR3 coding sequence is TGTGCCATCAACCGGAACAGGGGGACAGATACGCAGTATTTT.

V is TRBV5-1 and J is TRBJ2-3; possibly TRBD1 for D (5 bases). The germline V and J ends were trimmed by 4 bases and 6 bases, with 18 bases remaining between them. There are 15 residues in the CDR3. The germline V gene has CDR1 SGHRS and CDR2 YFSETQ. Here the CDR3 reads CASSVDTPNSDTQYF. CDR3 in DNA: TGCGCCAGCAGCGTGGACACGCCAAACTCGGATACGCAGTATTTT. The full variable domain, with the rest looked up from reference TRBV5-1 and TRBJ2-3, is KAGVTQTPRYLIKTRGQQVTLSCSPISGHRSVSWYQQTPGQGLQFLFEYFSETQRNKGNFPGRFSGRQFSNSRSEMNVSTLELGDSALYLCASSVDTPNSDTQYFGPGTRLTVL.

The rearrangement uses TRBV5-1 and TRBJ2-1; unclear D gene. CDR1 and CDR2 (germline): SGHRS, YFSETQ. The V end lost 1 base, the J end lost 5 bases, and 7 bases lay between the germline ends. The CDR3 is 13 residues long. CDR3 sequence reads: CASSLKGHNEQFF. In DNA form, the CDR3 reads TGCGCCAGCAGCTTGAAGGGCCACAATGAGCAGTTCTTC. Full variable domain (rest looked up from reference TRBV5-1 and TRBJ2-1): KAGVTQTPRYLIKTRGQQVTLSCSPISGHRSVSWYQQTPGQGLQFLFEYFSETQRNKGNFPGRFSGRQFSNSRSEMNVSTLELGDSALYLCASSLKGHNEQFFGPGTRLTVL.

CDR3: CASRQGPKAGYTF. The CDR3 DNA reads as TGTGCCAGCAGACAGGGTCCCAAGGCGGGCTACACCTTC. This rearrangement joins TRBV12-3 or TRBV12-4 to TRBJ1-2; a possible D gene is TRBD1 (6 bases). V lost 6 bases, J lost 8 bases, and 16 bases lay in between. This CDR3 has 13 residues.

The chain employs TRBV6-5 and TRBJ1-2; unclear D gene. The CDR3 has 15 residues. From germline, CDR1 is MNHEY and CDR2 SVGAGI. Trimming shortened V by 0 bases and J by 4 bases, and 12 bases separated the two germline ends. The CDR3 loop is CASSYSRWGTYGYTF. DNA of the CDR3: TGTGCCAGCAGTTACTCACGATGGGGAACCTATGGCTACACCTTC.

The chain combines TRBV7-2 with TRBJ2-5, with D possibly being TRBD2 (6 bases). The DNA matches TRBJ2-7 better at its end, which makes the J call doubtful. The CDR3 is made up of 17 amino acids. CDR1 and CDR2 from the germline V gene are SGHTA and FQGNSA. This CDR3 reads CASSLEAPGALPYEQYF. CDR3 DNA: TGTGCCAGCAGCTTAGAGGCCCCGGGAGCCCTCCCCTACGAGCAGTACTTC.

Only a few counts were recorded for this clonotype. This rearrangement joins TRBV28 to TRBJ2-4; D not certain. Trimming removed 7 bases at V and 0 bases at J, with 16 bases between. CDR1 and CDR2 (germline): MDHEN, SYDVKM. The CDR3 length is 16 residues. The CDR3, as DNA: TGTGCCAGCACCCTGGACGGCTTCGGAGCCAAAAACATTCAGTACTTC. Amino acids: CASTLDGFGAKNIQYF.

The V call is TRBV12-3 or TRBV12-4, the J call TRBJ1-1; D is possibly TRBD1 (5 bases). The V end was cut by 1 base, the J end by 7 bases, with 13 bases between. The CDR3 is made up of 14 amino acids. The CDR3 loop is CASSLGAGWFEAFF. The CDR3, as DNA: TGTGCCAGCAGTTTAGGGGCAGGGTGGTTTGAAGCTTTCTTT.

The V call is TRBV20-1, the J call TRBJ1-4, with TRBD1 matching over 8 bases. CDR3 length: 11 residues. Germline V gene lookup returns CDR1 DFQATT and CDR2 SNEGSKA (reference sequence). With 3 bases clipped from V and 13 bases from J, the junction kept 4 bases outside the gene matches. For the CDR3, the DNA is TGCAGTGCTAGGACAGGGGAGCGACTGTTTTTT. It yields the protein CSARTGERLFF.

CDR3 sequence: CASSELGRDDYGYTF. Here the CDR3 DNA reads TGTGCCAGCAGTGAATTAGGCAGGGACGACTATGGCTACACCTTC. The chain carries TRBV2 and TRBJ1-2, with D possibly being TRBD1 (5 bases). With 2 bases removed from V and 3 bases from J, the gap between germline ends came to 13 bases. Germline CDR1 SNHLY, CDR2 FYNNEI. The CDR3 runs 15 residues.

About this clonotype: Since a much larger clone is just one base distant, this may be a read error. The chain links TRBV12-3 or TRBV12-4 to TRBJ2-3; the D gene could be TRBD1 or TRBD2 (6 bases each). The CDR3 contains 15 residues. Trimming took off 5 bases at V and 3 bases at J, with 15 bases between the two ends. The chain's CDR3 is CASSPTRGATDTQYF. DNA of the CDR3: TGTGCCAGCAGTCCGACTAGGGGGGCGACAGATACGCAGTATTTT.

V is TRBV7-3 and J is TRBJ1-1, with TRBD1 identical over 7 bases. Germline V gene data show CDR1 as SGHTA and CDR2 as FQGTGA. The length of the CDR3 is 16 residues. Unmatched junction bases numbered 18, after V lost 3 bases and J lost 11 bases. CDR3 residues: CASSFVEGAPRPIAFF. In DNA, the CDR3 is TGTGCCAGCAGCTTCGTAGAGGGGGCACCAAGGCCGATCGCTTTCTTT. The full variable domain, rest sourced from reference TRBV7-3 and TRBJ1-1, is GAGVSQTPSNKVTEKGKYVELRCDPISGHTALYWYRQSLGQGPEFLIYFQGTGAADDSGLPNDRFFAVRPEGSVSTLKIQRTERGDSAVYLCASSFVEGAPRPIAFFGQGTRLTVV.

The J gene is TRBJ1-1, the V gene TRBV7-2; D possibly corresponds to TRBD1 (6 bases). The V gene lost 5 bases and the J gene lost 6 bases, with 16 bases spanning the gap. Germline-derived CDR1 and CDR2 are SGHTA and FQGNSA. The CDR3 runs to 14 residues. CDR3 sequence: CASSPFVGGAEAFF. DNA for the CDR3: TGTGCCAGCAGCCCGTTCGTAGGGGGGGCTGAAGCTTTCTTT.

Only a few counts were recorded for this clonotype. The chain couples TRBV7-2 to TRBJ1-1; no definite D call. Germline CDR1 and CDR2: SGHTA and FQGNSA. The CDR3 contains 14 residues. V lost 2 bases to trimming and J lost 2 bases, with 9 bases between them. The CDR3 sequence: CASSLMPGNTEAFF. The CDR3 region has the DNA TGTGCCAGCAGCTTAATGCCCGGAAACACTGAAGCTTTCTTT.

This clonotype was recorded a few times. The J gene is TRBJ2-5, the V gene TRBV29-1; the D is unclear. V lost 7 bases and J 4 bases, leaving 10 bases between the germline ends. This CDR3 has 11 residues. Germline CDR1 and CDR2: SQVTM and ANQGSEA. CDR3 sequence reads: CSGGPPETQYF. As DNA, the CDR3 is TGCAGCGGAGGCCCCCCAGAGACCCAGTACTTC.

J is TRBJ1-2 and V is TRBV7-9; no definite D call. The CDR3 is 18 amino acids. The germline V and J ends were trimmed by 4 bases and 4 bases, with 25 bases remaining between them. Looked up from germline, CDR1 is SEHNR and CDR2 is FQNEAQ (reference sequence). The CDR3 DNA sequence: TGTGCCAGCAGCTCCCCGGGAGGGAAAGTGCCGGTTACCTATGGCTACACCTTC. This codes for CASSSPGGKVPVTYGYTF.

The V gene is TRBV7-2, the J gene TRBJ2-3; TRBD1 matches at 9 bases. After removal of 5 bases from V and 1 base from J, the junction contained 19 bases not matched to a gene. CDR1 is SGHTA and CDR2 is FQGNSA in the germline V gene. The CDR3 has 20 amino acids. This chain's CDR3 is CASSANRGLTLRGGTDTQYF. CDR3 nucleotides: TGTGCCAGCAGCGCCAACAGGGGGCTAACGTTGAGGGGGGGCACAGATACGCAGTATTTT.

This clonotype showed up just a few times. The chain recombines TRBV12-3 or TRBV12-4 with TRBJ2-1; TRBD1 agrees at 9 bases. The CDR3 is 14 amino acids. V gave up 8 bases and J gave up 4 bases; unmatched junction bases: 6. The DNA of the CDR3 is TGTGCCAGCGCTCGGGACAGGGTTTACAATGAGCAGTTCTTC. It yields the protein CASARDRVYNEQFF.

This clonotype showed up just a few times. This chain links TRBV27 with TRBJ2-1; possible D gene TRBD1, 6 bases. The V end was cut by 0 bases, the J end by 3 bases, with 12 bases between. The CDR3 has 16 amino acids. Per germline, CDR1 MNHEY and CDR2 SMNVEV (reference sequence). This CDR3 is CASSLSGRGIYNEQFF. DNA for the CDR3: TGTGCCAGCAGTTTATCAGGCAGGGGCATCTACAATGAGCAGTTCTTC.